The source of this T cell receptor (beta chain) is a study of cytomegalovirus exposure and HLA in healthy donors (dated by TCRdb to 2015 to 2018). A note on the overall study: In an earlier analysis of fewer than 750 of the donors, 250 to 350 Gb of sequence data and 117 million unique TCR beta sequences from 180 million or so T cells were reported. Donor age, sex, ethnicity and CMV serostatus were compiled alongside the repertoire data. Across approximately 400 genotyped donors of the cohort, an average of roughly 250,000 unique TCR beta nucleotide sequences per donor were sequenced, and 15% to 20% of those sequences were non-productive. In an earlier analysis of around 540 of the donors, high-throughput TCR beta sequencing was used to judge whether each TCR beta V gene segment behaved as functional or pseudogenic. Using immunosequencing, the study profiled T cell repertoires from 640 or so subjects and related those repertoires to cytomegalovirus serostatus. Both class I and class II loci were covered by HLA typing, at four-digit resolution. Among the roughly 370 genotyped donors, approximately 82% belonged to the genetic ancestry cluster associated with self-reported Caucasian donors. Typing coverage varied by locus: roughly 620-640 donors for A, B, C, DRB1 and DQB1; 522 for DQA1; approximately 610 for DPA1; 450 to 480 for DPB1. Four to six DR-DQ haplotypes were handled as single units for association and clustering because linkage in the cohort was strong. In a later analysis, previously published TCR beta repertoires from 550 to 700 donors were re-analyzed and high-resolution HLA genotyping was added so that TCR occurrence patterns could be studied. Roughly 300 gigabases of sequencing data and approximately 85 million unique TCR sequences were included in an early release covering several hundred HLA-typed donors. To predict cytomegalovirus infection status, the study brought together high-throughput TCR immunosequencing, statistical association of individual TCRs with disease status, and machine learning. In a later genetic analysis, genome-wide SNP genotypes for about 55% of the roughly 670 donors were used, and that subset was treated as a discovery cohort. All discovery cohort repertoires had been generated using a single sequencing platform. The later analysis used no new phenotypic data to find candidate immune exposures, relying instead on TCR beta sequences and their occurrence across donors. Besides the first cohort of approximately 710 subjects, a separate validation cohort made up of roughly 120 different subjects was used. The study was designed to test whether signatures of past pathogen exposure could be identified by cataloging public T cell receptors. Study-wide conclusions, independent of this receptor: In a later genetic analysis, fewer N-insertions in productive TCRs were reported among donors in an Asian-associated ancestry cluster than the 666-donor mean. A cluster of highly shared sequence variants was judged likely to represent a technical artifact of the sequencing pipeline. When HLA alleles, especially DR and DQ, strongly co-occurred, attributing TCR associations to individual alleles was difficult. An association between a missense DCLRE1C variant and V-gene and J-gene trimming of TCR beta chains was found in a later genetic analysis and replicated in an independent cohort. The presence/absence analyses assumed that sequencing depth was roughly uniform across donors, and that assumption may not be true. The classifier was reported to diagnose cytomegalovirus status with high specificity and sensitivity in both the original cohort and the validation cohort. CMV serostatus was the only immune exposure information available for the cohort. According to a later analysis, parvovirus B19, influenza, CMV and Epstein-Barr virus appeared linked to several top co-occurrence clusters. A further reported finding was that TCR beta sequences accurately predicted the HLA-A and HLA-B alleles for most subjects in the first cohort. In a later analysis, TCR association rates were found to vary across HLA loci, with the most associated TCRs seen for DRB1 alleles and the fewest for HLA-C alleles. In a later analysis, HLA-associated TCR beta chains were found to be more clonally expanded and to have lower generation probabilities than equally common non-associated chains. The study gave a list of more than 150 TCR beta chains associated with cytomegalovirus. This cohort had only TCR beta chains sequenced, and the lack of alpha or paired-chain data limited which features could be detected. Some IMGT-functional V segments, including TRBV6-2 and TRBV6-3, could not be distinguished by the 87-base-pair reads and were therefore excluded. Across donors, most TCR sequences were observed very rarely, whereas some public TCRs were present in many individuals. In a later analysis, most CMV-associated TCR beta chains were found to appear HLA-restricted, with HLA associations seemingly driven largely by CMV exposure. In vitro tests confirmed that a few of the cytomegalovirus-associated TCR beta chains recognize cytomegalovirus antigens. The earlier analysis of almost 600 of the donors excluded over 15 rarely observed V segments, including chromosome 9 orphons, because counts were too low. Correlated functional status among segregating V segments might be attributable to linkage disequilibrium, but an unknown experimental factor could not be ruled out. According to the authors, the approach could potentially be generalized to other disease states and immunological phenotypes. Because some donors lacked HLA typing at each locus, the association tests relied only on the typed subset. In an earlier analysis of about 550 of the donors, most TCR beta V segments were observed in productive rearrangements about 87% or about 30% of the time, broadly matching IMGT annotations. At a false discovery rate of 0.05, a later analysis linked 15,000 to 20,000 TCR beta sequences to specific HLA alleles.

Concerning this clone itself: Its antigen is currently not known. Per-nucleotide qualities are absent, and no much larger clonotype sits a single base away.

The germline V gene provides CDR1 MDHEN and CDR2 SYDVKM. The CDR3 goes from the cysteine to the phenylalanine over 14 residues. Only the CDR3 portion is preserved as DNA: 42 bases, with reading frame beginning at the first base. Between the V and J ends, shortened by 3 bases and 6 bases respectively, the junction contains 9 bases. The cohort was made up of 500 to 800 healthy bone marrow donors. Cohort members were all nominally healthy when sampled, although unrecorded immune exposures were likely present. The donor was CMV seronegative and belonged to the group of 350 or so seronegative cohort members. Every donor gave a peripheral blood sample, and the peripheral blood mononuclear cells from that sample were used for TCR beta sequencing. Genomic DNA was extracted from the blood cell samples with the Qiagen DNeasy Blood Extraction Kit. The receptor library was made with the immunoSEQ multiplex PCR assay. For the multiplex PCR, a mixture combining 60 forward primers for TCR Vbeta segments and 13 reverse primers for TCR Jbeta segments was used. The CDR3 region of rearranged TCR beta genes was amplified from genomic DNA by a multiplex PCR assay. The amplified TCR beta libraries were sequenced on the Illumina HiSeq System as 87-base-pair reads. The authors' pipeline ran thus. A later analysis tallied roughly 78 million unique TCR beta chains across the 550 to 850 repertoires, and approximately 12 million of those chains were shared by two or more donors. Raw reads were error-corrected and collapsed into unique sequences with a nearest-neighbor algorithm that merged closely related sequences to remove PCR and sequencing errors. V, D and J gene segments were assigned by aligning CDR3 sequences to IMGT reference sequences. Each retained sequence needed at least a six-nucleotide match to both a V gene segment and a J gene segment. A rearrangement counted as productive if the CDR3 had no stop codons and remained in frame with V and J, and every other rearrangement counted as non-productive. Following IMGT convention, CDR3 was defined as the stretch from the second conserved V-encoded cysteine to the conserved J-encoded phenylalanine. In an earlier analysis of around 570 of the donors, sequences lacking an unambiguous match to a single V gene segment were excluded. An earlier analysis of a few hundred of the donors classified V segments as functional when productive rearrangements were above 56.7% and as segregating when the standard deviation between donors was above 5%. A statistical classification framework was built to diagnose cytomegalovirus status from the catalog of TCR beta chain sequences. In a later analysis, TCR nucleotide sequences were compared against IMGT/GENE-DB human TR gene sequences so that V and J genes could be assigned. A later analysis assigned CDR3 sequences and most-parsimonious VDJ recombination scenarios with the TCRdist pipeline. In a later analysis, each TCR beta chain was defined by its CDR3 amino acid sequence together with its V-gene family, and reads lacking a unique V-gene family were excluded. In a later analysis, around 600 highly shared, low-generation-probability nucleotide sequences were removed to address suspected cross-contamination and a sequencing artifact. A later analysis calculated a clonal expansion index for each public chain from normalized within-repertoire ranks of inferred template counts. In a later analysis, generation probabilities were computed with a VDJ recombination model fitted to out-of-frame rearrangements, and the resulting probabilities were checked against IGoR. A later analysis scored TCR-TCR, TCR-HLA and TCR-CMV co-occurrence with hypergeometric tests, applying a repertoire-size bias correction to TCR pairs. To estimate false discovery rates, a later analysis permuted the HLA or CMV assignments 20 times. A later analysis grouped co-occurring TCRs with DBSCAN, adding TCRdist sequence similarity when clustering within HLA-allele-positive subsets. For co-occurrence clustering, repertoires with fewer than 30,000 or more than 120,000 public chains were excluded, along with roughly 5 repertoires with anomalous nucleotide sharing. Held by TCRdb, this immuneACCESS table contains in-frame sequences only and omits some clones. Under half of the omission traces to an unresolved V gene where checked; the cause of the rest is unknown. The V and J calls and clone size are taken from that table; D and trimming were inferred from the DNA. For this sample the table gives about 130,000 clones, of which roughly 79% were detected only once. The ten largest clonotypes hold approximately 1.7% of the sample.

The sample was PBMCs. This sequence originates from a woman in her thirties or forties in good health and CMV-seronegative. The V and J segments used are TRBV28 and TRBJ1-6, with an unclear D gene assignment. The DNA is TGTGCCAGCAGTTTGCGACGGAGTAATTCACCCCTCCACTTT. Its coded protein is CASSLRRSNSPLHF.